Following are 22 T cell receptor beta chains from one sample sequenced in a study of T cell responses to AZD1222 COVID-19 vaccine. Profiled with immunoSEQ multiplex PCR; TCRdb holds only in-frame clones, not every one. The sample lists about 120,000 clones, roughly 92% occurring once. Material: peripheral blood, obtained 28 days after the second AZD1222 dose. The receptor set was obtained from an adult who received the AZD1222 COVID-19 vaccine.

This chain links TRBV4-2 with TRBJ1-1; a possible D gene is TRBD1 (5 bases). V lost 0 bases and J 1 base, leaving 12 bases between the germline ends. Looked up from germline, CDR1 is LGHNA and CDR2 is YNFKEQ. This CDR3 has 16 amino acids. In nucleotides, the CDR3 is TGTGCCAGCAGCCAAGAGCGGGGGGGACGGAACACTGAAGCTTTCTTT. Residues: CASSQERGGRNTEAFF.

The rearrangement uses TRBV28 and TRBJ2-1; 9 positions match TRBD2. Germline CDR1 is MDHEN and CDR2 is SYDVKM. The CDR3 is 16 amino acids. Germline trimming cut 6 bases from V and 6 bases from J; bases unmatched to any gene: 12. CDR3 sequence: CASSLLVAGGSNEQFF. As DNA, the CDR3 is TGTGCCAGCAGCCTCCTGGTGGCGGGAGGGTCCAATGAGCAGTTCTTC.

The chain uses TRBV6-5 and TRBJ1-4; D is ambiguous. CDR1 is MNHEY and CDR2 is SVGAGI in the germline V gene. The CDR3 contains 14 residues. V lost 3 bases, J lost 8 bases, and 13 bases lay in between. CDR3 DNA: TGTGCCAGCAGTTATAGGGAAACGCGAGAAAAACTGTTTTTT. The encoded protein is CASSYRETREKLFF.

V gene TRBV20-1 combines with J gene TRBJ1-5, with D unclear. The V and J ends lost 7 bases and 11 bases respectively, with 12 bases between them. CDR3 length equals 10 residues. Germline V lookup: CDR1 DFQATT, CDR2 SNEGSKA (reference sequence). The CDR3 region has the DNA TGCAGTGTCCAAACTGAGGCCCAGCATTTT. Translation: CSVQTEAQHF.

CDR3 amino acids: CASMDRAYSPLHF. The DNA of the CDR3 is TGTGCCAGCATGGACAGGGCATACTCACCCCTCCACTTT. The V gene is TRBV25-1, the J gene TRBJ1-6; 8 bases agree with TRBD1. The CDR3 runs to 13 residues. The V gene's germline CDR1 is MGHDK and CDR2 SYGVNS. The V gene end was trimmed by 7 bases and the J gene end by 10 bases; junction bases not matched to a gene: 6.

The chain uses TRBV28 and TRBJ2-3; 7 nucleotides match TRBD1. The CDR3 loop spans 13 amino acids. Germline trimming cut 6 bases from V and 6 bases from J; bases unmatched to any gene: 6. The germline V gene has CDR1 MDHEN and CDR2 SYDVKM. In DNA form, the CDR3 reads TGTGCCAGCAGCGTGACAGGGAAGGATACGCAGTATTTT. This encodes CASSVTGKDTQYF.

This rearrangement joins TRBV5-1 to TRBJ2-2, with 7 bases identical to TRBD1. Germline V gene data show CDR1 as SGHRS and CDR2 as YFSETQ. The CDR3 spans 16 residues. V trimming: 1 base; J trimming: 1 base; junction bases outside the gene matches: 4. CDR3 bases: TGCGCCAGCAGCTTGTCTTGGACAGGGAACACCGGGGAGCTGTTTTTT. As protein: CASSLSWTGNTGELFF.

The chain uses TRBV5-8 and TRBJ1-3; 7 bases match TRBD1. J lost 4 bases, V lost 2 bases, and 3 bases had no gene match. Germline values: CDR1 SGHTS, CDR2 YDEGEE. CDR3 length equals 14 residues. The CDR3 loop is CASSFGTVGNTIYF. The DNA of the CDR3 is TGTGCCAGCAGCTTCGGGACAGTAGGAAACACCATATATTTT.

This clone was detected a few times. The chain recombines TRBV5-1 with TRBJ2-2, with D possibly being TRBD2 (6 bases). V shed 4 bases and J shed 1 base, with 11 bases lying between them. In germline, CDR1 is SGHRS, CDR2 YFSETQ. There are 15 residues in the CDR3. CDR3 residues: CASSAGLMNTGELFF. The CDR3 DNA reads TGCGCCAGCAGCGCGGGACTGATGAACACCGGGGAGCTGTTTTTT. Together with reference TRBV5-1 and TRBJ2-2, the CDR3 gives the full variable domain: KAGVTQTPRYLIKTRGQQVTLSCSPISGHRSVSWYQQTPGQGLQFLFEYFSETQRNKGNFPGRFSGRQFSNSRSEMNVSTLELGDSALYLCASSAGLMNTGELFFGEGSRLTVL.

The chain is built from TRBV5-4 and TRBJ1-6, with a weak D call TRBD1 (5 bases). Between the trimmed V and J ends, which lost 0 bases and 14 bases, there was a span of 15 bases. Looked up from germline, CDR1 is SGHNT and CDR2 is YYREEE (reference sequence). The CDR3 length is 14 residues. CDR3 sequence (DNA): TGTGCCAGCAGCTTGGGTCAGAACCAAGGGGCCCTCCACTTT. Protein sequence: CASSLGQNQGALHF.

CDR3 loop: CASSNRDPNSGDTQYF. CDR3 nucleotides: TGTGCCAGCAGCAACCGGGACCCCAATTCGGGAGATACGCAGTATTTT. The V gene is TRBV7-6, the J gene TRBJ2-3; D is tentatively TRBD1 or TRBD2 (5 bases each). The V and J ends lost 5 bases and 5 bases respectively, with 20 bases between them. Germline V CDR1 and CDR2: SGHVS, FNYEAQ. This CDR3 is 16 amino acids long. Combining the CDR3 with reference TRBV7-6 and TRBJ2-3 gives the whole variable domain GAGVSQSPRYKVTKRGQDVALRCDPISGHVSLYWYRQALGQGPEFLTYFNYEAQQDKSGLPNDRFSAERPEGSISTLTIQRTEQRDSAMYRCASSNRDPNSGDTQYFGPGTRLTVL.

This chain connects TRBV28 to TRBJ2-7; TRBD2 aligns across 9 bases. Germline V gives CDR1 MDHEN, CDR2 SYDVKM. With V trimmed by 6 bases and J by 6 bases, 6 bases remained unmatched. The CDR3 runs 13 residues. CDR3 loop: CASRSGLAREQYF. Here the CDR3 DNA reads TGTGCCAGCAGATCGGGACTAGCTCGCGAGCAGTACTTC. Combining the CDR3 with reference TRBV28 and TRBJ2-7 gives the whole variable domain DVKVTQSSRYLVKRTGEKVFLECVQDMDHENMFWYRQDPGLGLRLIYFSYDVKMKEKGDIPEGYSVSREKKERFSLILESASTNQTSMYLCASRSGLAREQYFGPGTRLTVT.

The V call is TRBV11-2, the J call TRBJ1-1; D perhaps matches TRBD1 (5 bases). V was cut by 5 bases and J by 6 bases, with 25 bases left in between. The germline V gene has CDR1 SGHAT and CDR2 FQNNGV. There are 17 residues in the CDR3. The CDR3 loop reads CASSATSVGGMGAEAFF. Written as DNA, the CDR3 is TGTGCCAGCAGCGCAACATCTGTCGGGGGAATGGGAGCTGAAGCTTTCTTT.

This chain links TRBV19 with TRBJ1-5; D is uncertain. Between the trimmed V and J ends, which lost 9 bases and 4 bases, there was a span of 13 bases. The CDR3 totals 13 residues. Germline V gene data show CDR1 as LNHDA and CDR2 as SQIVND (reference sequence). The CDR3 loop reads CASSPRRNQPQHF. The CDR3 DNA reads as TGTGCCAGCTCCCCTCGGAGAAATCAGCCCCAGCATTTT. Using reference TRBV19 and TRBJ1-5 for the parts outside the CDR3, the full variable domain is DGGITQSPKYLFRKEGQNVTLSCEQNLNHDAMYWYRQDPGQGLRLIYYSQIVNDFQKGDIAEGYSVSREKKESFPLTVTSAQKNPTAFYLCASSPRRNQPQHFGDGTRLSIL.

The chain has TRBV10-2 and TRBJ1-1, with 10 nucleotides matching TRBD1. The CDR3 is made up of 13 amino acids. Trimming at V came to 6 bases and at J to 6 bases, leaving 4 bases not matched to a gene. The germline V gene has CDR1 WSHSY and CDR2 SAAADI. The CDR3 region is CASRDRGNPEAFF. For the CDR3, the DNA is TGCGCCAGCAGGGACAGGGGGAATCCTGAAGCTTTCTTT.

This clone was seen a few times. It is unclear where the CDR3 begins or ends on the DNA, so no DNA is shown, and the CDR3 is as TCRdb lists it. The genes are TRBV21-1 and TRBJ2-1; no check of the table's D call, TRBD2, against the DNA was made. TRBV21-1 is a pseudogene segment. The CDR3 region is 18 residues in length, termini included. CDR3 sequence: CASSKVGSGTPSYNEQFF.

About this clone: Other DNA sequences from this sample encode an identical CDR3 as well. This chain uses TRBV14 with TRBJ1-1; tentative D call: TRBD1 (5 bases). The CDR3 contains 15 residues. Germline V gene data show CDR1 as SGHDN and CDR2 as FVKESK. The V and J ends lost 0 bases and 0 bases respectively, with 8 bases between them. CDR3 nucleotides: TGTGCCAGCAGCCAAGAAGGGGCCGTGAACACTGAAGCTTTCTTT. It translates to CASSQEGAVNTEAFF.

The chain employs TRBV6-5 and TRBJ1-4; TRBD1 might be the D (6 bases). The CDR3 has 15 amino acids. V lost 6 bases to trimming and J lost 8 bases, with 19 bases between them. From germline, CDR1 is MNHEY and CDR2 SVGAGI. CDR3 amino acids: CASRKSGARLEKLFF. The CDR3 region has the DNA TGTGCCAGCAGAAAATCAGGGGCGCGCTTGGAAAAACTGTTTTTT.

The chain links TRBV7-9 to TRBJ1-5; the match to TRBD1 covers 9 bases. Germline-derived CDR1 and CDR2 are SEHNR and FQNEAQ (reference sequence). Germline trimming cut 5 bases from V and 7 bases from J; bases unmatched to any gene: 18. The CDR3 consists of 18 residues. CDR3 DNA sequence: TGTGCCAGCAGCGCTTCTGGGACAGGGTACGGCTTGTGGCAGCCCCAGCATTTT. This gives the protein CASSASGTGYGLWQPQHF.

CDR3 in amino acids: CASSLWTRSPANTGELFF. As DNA, the CDR3 is TGTGCCAGCAGTTTATGGACTCGATCCCCCGCGAACACCGGGGAGCTGTTTTTT. This chain links TRBV28 with TRBJ2-2; D is ambiguous. The V gene lost 0 bases and the J gene lost 0 bases, with 14 bases spanning the gap. This CDR3 comprises 18 residues. CDR1 is MDHEN and CDR2 is SYDVKM in the germline V gene.

The chain employs TRBV12-5 and TRBJ2-2; D gene unclear. V was trimmed by 1 base and J by 3 bases, leaving 6 bases between them. Per the germline V gene, CDR1 is LGHNT and CDR2 is FRNRAP. The CDR3 is 14 amino acids. CDR3 DNA sequence: TGTGCTAGTGGTTTGGGTCCGGACACCGGGGAGCTGTTTTTT. Protein product: CASGLGPDTGELFF.

The V gene is TRBV15, the J gene TRBJ2-3; 13 nucleotides agree with TRBD2. Germline CDR1 reads LNHNV; CDR2 reads YYDKDF (reference sequence). V was pared by 3 bases and J by 6 bases, with 9 bases of the junction left unmatched. CDR3 length: 17 residues. CDR3 bases: TGTGCCACCAGCAGGGGGGGACTAGCGGGACTATGGGATACGCAGTATTTT. Its protein is CATSRGGLAGLWDTQYF. Looking up the rest from reference TRBV15 and TRBJ2-3 gives the full variable domain: DAMVIQNPRYQVTQFGKPVTLSCSQTLNHNVMYWYQQKSSQAPKLLFHYYDKDFNNEADTPDNFQSRRPNTSFCFLDIRSPGLGDTAMYLCATSRGGLAGLWDTQYFGPGTRLTVL.